The 13 T cell receptor beta chains below come from one sample, sequenced in a study of cytomegalovirus exposure and HLA in healthy donors. Both 60 Vbeta primers and 13 Jbeta primers went into the PCR. Repertoires were generated with immunoSEQ multiplex PCR, while TCRdb's copy carries only in-frame clones and drops some. Here the sample table reports about 160,000 clones. Sequenced material: PBMCs. Receptor source: a woman aged 60 to 75 in good health and CMV-seronegative.

This sequence joins TRBV30 and TRBJ1-2; a possible D gene is TRBD1 (6 bases). The germline V gene has CDR1 GTSNPN and CDR2 SVGIG (reference sequence). Between the trimmed V and J ends, which lost 2 bases and 3 bases, there was a span of 13 bases. CDR3 length: 14 amino acids. CDR3 protein: CAWSLDSGDYGYTF. As DNA, the CDR3 is TGTGCCTGGAGTTTGGACAGTGGAGACTATGGCTACACCTTC. Variable domain in full (rest from reference TRBV30 and TRBJ1-2): SQTIHQWPATLVQPVGSPLSLECTVEGTSNPNLYWYRQAAGRGLQLLFYSVGIGQISSEVPQNLSASRPQDRQFILSSKKLLLSDSGFYLCAWSLDSGDYGYTFGSGTRLTVV.

The V and J genes are TRBV27 and TRBJ1-1, with a tentative D call TRBD1 (6 bases). Germline V lookup: CDR1 MNHEY, CDR2 SMNVEV (reference sequence). This CDR3 comprises 14 residues. V lost 7 bases and J 5 bases, leaving 17 bases between the germline ends. CDR3 protein: CASTIGGADTEAFF. The DNA of the CDR3 is TGTGCCAGCACCATAGGGGGGGCGGATACTGAAGCTTTCTTT.

This sequence joins TRBV29-1 and TRBJ1-2, with 10 bases identical to TRBD1. Looked up from germline, CDR1 is SQVTM and CDR2 is ANQGSEA. This CDR3 is 12 amino acids long. The ends lost 7 bases at V and 3 bases at J; junction bases unmatched: 2. CDR3 in DNA: TGCAGCGCGGACAGGGGGGACTATGGCTACACCTTC. Protein sequence: CSADRGDYGYTF. Filled out from reference TRBV29-1 and TRBJ1-2, the complete variable domain reads SAVISQKPSRDICQRGTSLTIQCQVDSQVTMMFWYRQQPGQSLTLIATANQGSEATYESGFVIDKFPISRPNLTFSTLTVSNMSPEDSSIYLCSADRGDYGYTFGSGTRLTVV.

With regard to this clone: Other nucleotide sequences in the sample specify the same CDR3. The rearrangement links TRBV7-9 to TRBJ1-1; TRBD1 might be the D (6 bases). CDR1 and CDR2 (germline): SEHNR, FQNEAQ (reference sequence). The germline V and J ends were trimmed by 1 base and 5 bases, with 8 bases remaining between them. This CDR3 has 13 amino acids. The CDR3 DNA follows: TGTGCCAGCAGCTTAGAAGGGGGAACTGAAGCTTTCTTT. Protein: CASSLEGGTEAFF. Drawing the rest from reference TRBV7-9 and TRBJ1-1, the complete variable domain is DTGVSQNPRHKITKRGQNVTFRCDPISEHNRLYWYRQTLGQGPEFLTYFQNEAQLEKSRLLSDRFSAERPKGSFSTLEIQRTEQGDSAMYLCASSLEGGTEAFFGQGTRLTVV.

The CDR3 spells CASSIRGDRCGEKLFF. CDR3 nucleotide sequence: TGTGCCAGCAGCATCCGGGGGGACAGGTGTGGTGAAAAACTGTTTTTT. The V gene is TRBV21-1, the J gene TRBJ1-4; the table's TRBD1 call for D was not verified on the DNA. TRBV21-1 is given as a pseudogene. This CDR3 comprises 16 residues.

The chain recombines TRBV7-2 with TRBJ2-1; weak D call: TRBD2 (6 bases). The CDR3 length is 13 residues. CDR1 and CDR2 from the germline V gene are SGHTA and FQGNSA. Trimming left V 5 bases short and J 4 bases short, with 9 bases between. CDR3 DNA: TGTGCCAGCAGCCGCGGGGAGTACAATGAGCAGTTCTTC. This sequence encodes CASSRGEYNEQFF. The whole variable domain, filled in from reference TRBV7-2 and TRBJ2-1, reads GAGVSQSPSNKVTEKGKDVELRCDPISGHTALYWYRQSLGQGLEFLIYFQGNSAPDKSGLPSDRFSAERTGGSVSTLTIQRTQQEDSAVYLCASSRGEYNEQFFGPGTRLTVL.

This rearrangement joins TRBV6-5 to TRBJ1-3; D uncertain. From germline, CDR1 is MNHEY and CDR2 SVGAGI. CDR3 length: 13 residues. Trimming stripped 7 bases from V and 0 bases from J, with 7 bases between. CDR3 in DNA: TGTGCCAGCACCCCAGGCTCTGGAAACACCATATATTTT. This encodes CASTPGSGNTIYF.

This chain connects TRBV9 to TRBJ2-2, with D possibly TRBD2 on 6 matching bases. V lost 7 bases to trimming and J lost 0 bases, with 16 bases between them. This CDR3 is built from 16 residues. Germline V lookup: CDR1 SGDLS, CDR2 YYNGEE. CDR3 bases: TGTGCCAGCGATCGTTTAGCGGCGTCGAACACCGGGGAGCTGTTTTTT. Its protein is CASDRLAASNTGELFF.

J is TRBJ2-1 and V is TRBV5-3; 10 bases are shared with TRBD2. TRBV5-3 is flagged as an ORF with uncertain function. Trimming at V came to 0 bases and at J to 10 bases, leaving 13 bases not matched to a gene. The CDR3 runs to 17 residues. As DNA, the CDR3 is TGTGCCAGAAGCTTGGCCGGTTCTAGCGGGGGATCCGCCGAGCAGTTCTTC. The encoded protein is CARSLAGSSGGSAEQFF.

The rearrangement joins TRBV5-4 to TRBJ2-7, with 8 positions matching TRBD1. Trimming took 2 bases from V and 3 from J; bases not matched to a gene: 7. The CDR3 spans 15 residues. Germline V gives CDR1 SGHNT, CDR2 YYREEE (reference sequence). The CDR3 coding sequence is TGTGCCAGCAGCTTTGAGTACAGGGGGAACTACGAGCAGTACTTC. This gives the protein CASSFEYRGNYEQYF.

The chain links TRBV9 to TRBJ1-2, with D maybe TRBD1 (6 bases). The length of the CDR3 is 14 residues. V was shortened by 4 bases and J by 4 bases, with 14 bases between the two germline ends. Germline-derived CDR1 and CDR2 are SGDLS and YYNGEE. CDR3 DNA sequence: TGTGCCAGCAGCCCGTACGACAGGATCTATGGCTACACCTTC. Translating gives CASSPYDRIYGYTF.

Details on this clone: Compared with germline, one end of the junction differs, possibly owing to a read error. The chain links TRBV5-1 to TRBJ1-5; maybe TRBD1 (6 bases). The germline CDR1 and CDR2 sequences are SGHRS and YFSETQ. The CDR3 sequence is 13 residues long. This CDR3 reads CASSVGGNQSQHF. CDR3 DNA sequence: TGCGCCAGCAGCGTTGGGGGCAATCAGTCCCAGCATTTT.

The V and J genes are TRBV19 and TRBJ1-1; weak D call: TRBD1 (5 bases). The CDR3 loop spans 12 amino acids. Germline CDR1 reads LNHDA; CDR2 reads SQIVND (reference sequence). The chain's CDR3 is CGTGGMNTEAFF. CDR3 sequence (DNA): TGTGGCACCGGGGGGATGAACACTGAAGCTTTCTTT.